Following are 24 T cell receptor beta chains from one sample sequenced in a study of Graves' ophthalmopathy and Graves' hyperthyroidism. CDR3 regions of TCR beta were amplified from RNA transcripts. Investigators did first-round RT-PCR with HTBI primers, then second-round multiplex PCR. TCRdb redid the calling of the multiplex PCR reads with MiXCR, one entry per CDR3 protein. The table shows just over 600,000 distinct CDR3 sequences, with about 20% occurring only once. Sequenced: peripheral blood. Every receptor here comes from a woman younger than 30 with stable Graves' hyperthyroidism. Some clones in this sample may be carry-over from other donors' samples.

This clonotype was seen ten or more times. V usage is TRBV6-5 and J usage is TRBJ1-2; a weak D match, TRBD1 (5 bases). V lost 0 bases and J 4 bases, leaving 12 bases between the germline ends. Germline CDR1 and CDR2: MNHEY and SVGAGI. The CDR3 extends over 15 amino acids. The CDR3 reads CASSYSKVGAYGYTF. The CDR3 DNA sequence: TGTGCCAGCAGTTACTCGAAAGTAGGGGCCTATGGCTACACCTTC.

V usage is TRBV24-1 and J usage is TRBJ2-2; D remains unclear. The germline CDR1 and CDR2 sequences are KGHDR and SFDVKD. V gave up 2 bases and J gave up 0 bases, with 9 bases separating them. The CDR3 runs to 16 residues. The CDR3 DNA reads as TGTGCCACCAGTGATTGGACGGTATCGAACACCGGGGAGCTGTTTTTT. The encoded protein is CATSDWTVSNTGELFF.

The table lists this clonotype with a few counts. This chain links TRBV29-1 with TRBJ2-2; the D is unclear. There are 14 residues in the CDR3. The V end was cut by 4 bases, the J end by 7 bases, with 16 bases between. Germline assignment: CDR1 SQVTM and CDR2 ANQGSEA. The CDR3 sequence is CSVAPGSMDGELFF. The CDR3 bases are TGCAGCGTTGCCCCCGGGTCGATGGACGGGGAGCTGTTTTTT.

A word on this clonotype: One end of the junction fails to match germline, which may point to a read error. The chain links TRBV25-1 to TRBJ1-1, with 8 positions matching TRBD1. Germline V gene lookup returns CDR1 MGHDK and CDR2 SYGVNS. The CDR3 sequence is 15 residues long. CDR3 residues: CASTSRTGTNTESFF. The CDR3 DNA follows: TGTGCCAGCACCAGCAGGACAGGGACGAACACTGAATCTTTCTTT.

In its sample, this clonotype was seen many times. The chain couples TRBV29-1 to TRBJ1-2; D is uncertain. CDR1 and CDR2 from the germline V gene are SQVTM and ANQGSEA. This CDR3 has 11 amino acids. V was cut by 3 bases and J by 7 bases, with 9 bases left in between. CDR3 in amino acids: CSVEFQPGYTF. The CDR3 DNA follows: TGCAGCGTTGAGTTCCAGCCTGGCTACACCTTC.

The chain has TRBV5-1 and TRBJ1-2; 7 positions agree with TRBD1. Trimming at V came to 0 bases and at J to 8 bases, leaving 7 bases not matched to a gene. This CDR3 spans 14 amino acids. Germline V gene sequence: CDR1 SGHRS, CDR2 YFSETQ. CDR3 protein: CASSLDQTGVGYTF. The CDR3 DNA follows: TGCGCCAGCAGCTTGGATCAAACAGGGGTCGGCTACACCTTC.

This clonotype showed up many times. As DNA, the CDR3 is TGTGCCAGCAGTTCCCCCTCTAGGCCAGGACGCACTGAAGCTTTCTTT. Its protein is CASSSPSRPGRTEAFF. The chain has TRBV6-5 and TRBJ1-1; D call uncertain. The germline CDR1 and CDR2 sequences are MNHEY and SVGAGI. CDR3 length: 16 amino acids. Trimming took off 4 bases at V and 4 bases at J, with 19 bases between the two ends.

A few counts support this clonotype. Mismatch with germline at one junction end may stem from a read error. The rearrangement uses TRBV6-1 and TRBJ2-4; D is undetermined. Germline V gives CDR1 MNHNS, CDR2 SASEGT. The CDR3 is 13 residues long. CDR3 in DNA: TGTGCCAGCAGACAACTCCTTAAAAACATTAAGTACTTC. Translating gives CASRQLLKNIKYF.

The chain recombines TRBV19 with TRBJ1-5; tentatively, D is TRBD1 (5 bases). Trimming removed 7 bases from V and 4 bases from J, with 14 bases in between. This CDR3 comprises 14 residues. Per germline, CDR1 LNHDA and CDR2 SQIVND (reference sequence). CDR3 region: CASTPEGKNQPQHF. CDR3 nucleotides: TGTGCCAGTACCCCCGAGGGGAAGAATCAGCCCCAGCATTTT.

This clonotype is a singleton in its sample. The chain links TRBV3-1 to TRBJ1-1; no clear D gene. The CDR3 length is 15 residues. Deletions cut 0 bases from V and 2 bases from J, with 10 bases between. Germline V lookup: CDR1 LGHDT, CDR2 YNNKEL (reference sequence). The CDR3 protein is CASSQEPRGNTEAFF. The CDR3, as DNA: TGTGCCAGCAGCCAAGAGCCCCGAGGAAACACTGAAGCTTTCTTT.

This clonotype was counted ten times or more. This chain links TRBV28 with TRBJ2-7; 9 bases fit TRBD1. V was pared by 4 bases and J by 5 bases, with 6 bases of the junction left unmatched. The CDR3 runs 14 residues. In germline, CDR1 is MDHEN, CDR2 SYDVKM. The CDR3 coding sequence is TGTGCCAGCAGTTCCCCGGACAGGGGCCACGAGCAGTACTTC. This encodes CASSSPDRGHEQYF.

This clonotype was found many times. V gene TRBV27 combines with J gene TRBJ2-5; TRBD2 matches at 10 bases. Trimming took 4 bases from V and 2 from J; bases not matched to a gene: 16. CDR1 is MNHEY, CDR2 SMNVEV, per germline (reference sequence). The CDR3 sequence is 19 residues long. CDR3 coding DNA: TGTGCCAGCAGTTCCTCGATTGGGATAGCGGGGGGCACGCAAGAGACCCAGTACTTC. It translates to CASSSSIGIAGGTQETQYF.

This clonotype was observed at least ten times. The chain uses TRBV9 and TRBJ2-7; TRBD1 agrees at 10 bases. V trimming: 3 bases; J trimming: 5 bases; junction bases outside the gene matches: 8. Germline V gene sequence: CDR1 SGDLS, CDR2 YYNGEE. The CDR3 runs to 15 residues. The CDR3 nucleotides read TGTGCCAGCAGCGCGACACCGGGACAGGGGAACGAGCAGTACTTC. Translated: CASSATPGQGNEQYF.

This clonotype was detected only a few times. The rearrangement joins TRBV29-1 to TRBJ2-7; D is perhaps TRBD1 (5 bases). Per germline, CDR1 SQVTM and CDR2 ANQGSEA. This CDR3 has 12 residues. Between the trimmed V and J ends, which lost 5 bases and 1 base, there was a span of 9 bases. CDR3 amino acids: CSVYKGSYEQYF. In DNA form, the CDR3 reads TGCAGCGTTTATAAGGGGTCCTACGAGCAGTACTTC.

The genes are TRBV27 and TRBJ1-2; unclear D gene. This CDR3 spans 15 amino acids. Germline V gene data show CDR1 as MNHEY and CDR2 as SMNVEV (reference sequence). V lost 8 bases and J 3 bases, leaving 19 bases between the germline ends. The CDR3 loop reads CASLPTAVRDYGYTF. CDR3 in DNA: TGTGCCAGCCTACCCACGGCCGTTCGTGACTATGGCTACACCTTC.

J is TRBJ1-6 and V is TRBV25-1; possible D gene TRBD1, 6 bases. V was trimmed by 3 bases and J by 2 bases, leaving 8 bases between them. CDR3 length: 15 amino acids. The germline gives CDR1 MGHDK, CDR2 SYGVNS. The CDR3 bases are TGTGCCAGCAGTGACGGACAGACCTATAATTCACCCCTCCACTTT. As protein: CASSDGQTYNSPLHF.

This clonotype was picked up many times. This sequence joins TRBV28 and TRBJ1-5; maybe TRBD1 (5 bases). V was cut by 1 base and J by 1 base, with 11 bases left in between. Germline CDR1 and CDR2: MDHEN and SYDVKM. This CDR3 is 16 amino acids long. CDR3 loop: CASSLFQGLSNQPQHF. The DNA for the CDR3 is TGTGCCAGCAGTTTATTCCAGGGTTTAAGCAATCAGCCCCAGCATTTT.

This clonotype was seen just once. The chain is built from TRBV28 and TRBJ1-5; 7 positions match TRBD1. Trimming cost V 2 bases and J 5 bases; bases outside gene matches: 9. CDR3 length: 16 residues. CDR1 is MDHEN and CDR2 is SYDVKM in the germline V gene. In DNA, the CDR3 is TGTGCCAGCAGTTTAGGGTTAGGGGACAGACATCAGCCCCAGCATTTT. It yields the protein CASSLGLGDRHQPQHF. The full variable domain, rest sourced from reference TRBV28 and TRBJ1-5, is DVKVTQSSRYLVKRTGEKVFLECVQDMDHENMFWYRQDPGLGLRLIYFSYDVKMKEKGDIPEGYSVSREKKERFSLILESASTNQTSMYLCASSLGLGDRHQPQHFGDGTRLSIL.

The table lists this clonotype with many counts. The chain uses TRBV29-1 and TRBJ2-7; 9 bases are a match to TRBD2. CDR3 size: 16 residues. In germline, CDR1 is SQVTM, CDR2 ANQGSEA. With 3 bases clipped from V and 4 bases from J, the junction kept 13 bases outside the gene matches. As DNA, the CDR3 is TGCAGCGTTGATGACAGCTCGGGGACTAGCTCGTACGAGCAGTACTTC. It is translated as CSVDDSSGTSSYEQYF.

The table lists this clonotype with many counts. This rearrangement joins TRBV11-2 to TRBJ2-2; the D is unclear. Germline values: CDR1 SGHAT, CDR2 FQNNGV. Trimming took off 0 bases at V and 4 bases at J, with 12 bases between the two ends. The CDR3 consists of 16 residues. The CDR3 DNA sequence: TGTGCCAGCAGCTTAGAACATCAGGCCCGCACCGGGGAGCTGTTTTTT. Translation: CASSLEHQARTGELFF.

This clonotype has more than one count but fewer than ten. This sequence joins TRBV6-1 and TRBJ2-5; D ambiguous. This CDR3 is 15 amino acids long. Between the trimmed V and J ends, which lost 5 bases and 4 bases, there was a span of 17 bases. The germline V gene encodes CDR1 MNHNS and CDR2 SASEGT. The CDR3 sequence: CASSPPIVGRETQYF. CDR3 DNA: TGTGCCAGCAGTCCCCCGATAGTAGGACGAGAGACCCAGTACTTC.

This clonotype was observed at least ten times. As DNA, the CDR3 is TGTGCCAGCAGGGGACAAGAGACCCAGTACTTC. Translating it yields CASRGQETQYF. The chain carries TRBV7-9 and TRBJ2-5; D gene unclear. Germline loops: CDR1 SEHNR, CDR2 FQNEAQ (reference sequence). V dropped 6 bases and J dropped 2 bases, with 4 bases sitting between them. The CDR3 consists of 11 residues.

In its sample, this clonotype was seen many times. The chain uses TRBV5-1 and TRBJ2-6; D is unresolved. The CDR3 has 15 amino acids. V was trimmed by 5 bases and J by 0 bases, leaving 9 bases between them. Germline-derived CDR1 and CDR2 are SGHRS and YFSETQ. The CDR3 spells CASRARPSGANVLTF. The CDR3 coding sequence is TGCGCCAGCAGAGCCAGGCCCTCTGGGGCCAACGTCCTGACTTTC.

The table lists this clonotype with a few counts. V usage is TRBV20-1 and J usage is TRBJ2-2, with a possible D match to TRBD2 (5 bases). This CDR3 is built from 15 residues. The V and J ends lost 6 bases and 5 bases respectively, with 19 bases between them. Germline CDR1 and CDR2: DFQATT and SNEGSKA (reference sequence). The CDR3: CSATPGRVATGELFF. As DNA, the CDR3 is TGCAGTGCCACCCCTGGACGGGTAGCGACCGGGGAGCTGTTTTTT.